This T cell receptor beta chain was recovered during a study of blood T cell repertoires in COVID-19. Across the whole study: The cDNA or gDNA used as material had been derived from T cells, B-cell-depleted T cells, or PBMCs.

Repertoires were generated with immunoSEQ multiplex PCR, while TCRdb's copy carries only in-frame clones and drops some. The sample lists 80,000 to 100,000 clones, 86% occurring once. The ends lost 5 bases at V and 1 base at J; junction bases unmatched: 8. There are 16 residues in the CDR3. Germline-derived CDR1 and CDR2 are LNHDA and SQIVND (reference sequence). The gene calls are TRBV19 and TRBJ1-5; 7 bases match TRBD1. Sequenced input: peripheral blood. This TCR was recovered from a man in his fifties or sixties with acute or convalescent COVID-19. The CDR3 sequence is CASSVRTGGSNQPQHF. The CDR3 region has the DNA TGTGCCAGTAGTGTTCGGACAGGCGGGAGCAATCAGCCCCAGCATTTT.